The rows below give T cell receptor beta chains drawn from one sample of a study of T cell responses to AZD1222 COVID-19 vaccine. Here immunoSEQ multiplex PCR was the method, and the copy in TCRdb shows in-frame clones only, minus some. The top ten hold 7.5% to 9.5% of the sample, which has 200,000 or so clones, 90% to 95% seen once. Here the sequenced sample was peripheral blood, taken on day 0 of AZD1222 vaccination. The receptors were gathered from an adult in good health. CDR3s include the opening cysteine and the closing phenylalanine or tryptophan. D genes are given only for firm matches. Rows may omit the clone size; those that give it use once, few, many or a size class.

clone size,J gene,D gene,V gene,CDR3 protein,CDR3 DNA
.,TRBJ2-3,.,TRBV15,CATSRVTDTQYF,TGTGCCACCAGCAGAGTGACAGATACGCAGTATTTT
.,TRBJ2-7,.,TRBV28,CASNGGSGLEQYF,TGTGCCAGCAATGGGGGGAGCGGACTCGAGCAGTACTTC
once,TRBJ2-1,TRBD2,TRBV24-1,CATGLAGGIEQFF,TGTGCCACAGGACTAGCGGGAGGAATTGAGCAGTTCTTC
.,TRBJ2-7,TRBD1,TRBV6-2/TRBV6-3,CASSNRDRVREQYF,TGTGCCAGCAGCAACCGGGACAGGGTCCGCGAGCAGTACTTC
.,TRBJ2-7,.,TRBV30,CACRTADYSEQYF,TGTGCCTGCAGGACGGCCGACTACTCCGAGCAGTACTTC
.,TRBJ2-1,.,TRBV19,CASQDSSEYNEQFF,TGTGCCAGTCAGGACTCCAGTGAATACAATGAGCAGTTCTTC
.,TRBJ2-3,.,TRBV7-6,CASGWPDTQYF,TGTGCCAGCGGATGGCCAGATACGCAGTATTTT
.,TRBJ2-1,.,TRBV7-2,CASSHLASSYNEQFF,TGTGCCAGCAGCCACTTGGCCAGCTCCTACAATGAGCAGTTCTTC
.,TRBJ1-2,TRBD1,TRBV27,CASSSHRQGVYGYTF,TGTGCCAGCAGTTCCCACCGACAGGGCGTGTATGGCTACACCTTC
.,TRBJ1-5,.,TRBV6-5,CASTRALGPNQPQHF,TGTGCCAGCACCCGGGCCCTAGGGCCCAATCAGCCCCAGCATTTT
.,TRBJ1-1,.,TRBV5-1,CASSFEDTEAFF,TGCGCCAGCAGCTTCGAAGACACTGAAGCTTTCTTT
.,TRBJ2-7,.,TRBV6-2/TRBV6-3,CASSRRVIYEQYF,TGTGCCAGCAGTCGCAGGGTAATCTACGAGCAGTACTTC
once,TRBJ2-1,TRBD1,TRBV7-6,CASSLYQGTVYNEQFF,TGTGCCAGCAGCTTATATCAGGGGACAGTTTACAATGAGCAGTTCTTC
.,TRBJ1-6,TRBD1,TRBV28,CASSLTGVNYSPLHF,TGTGCCAGCAGTTTGACAGGGGTCAATTATTCACCCCTCCACTTT
.,TRBJ2-1,.,TRBV5-5,CASSLPGVGEQFF,TGTGCCAGCAGCTTGCCGGGAGTGGGTGAGCAGTTCTTC
once,TRBJ1-5,TRBD1,TRBV7-9,CASSPGTDDSNQPQHF,TGTGCCAGCAGCCCAGGGACAGATGATAGCAATCAGCCCCAGCATTTT
.,TRBJ2-5,TRBD2,TRBV6-2/TRBV6-3,CASSYGSGRAGETQYF,TGTGCCAGCAGTTACGGTAGCGGGAGGGCCGGAGAGACCCAGTACTTC
.,TRBJ2-1,TRBD2,TRBV20-1,CSASQPTSGRILRNEQFF,TGCAGTGCTAGTCAACCTACTAGCGGGAGGATCCTCCGCAATGAGCAGTTCTTC
once,TRBJ1-5,.,TRBV30,CAWSKTDNQPQHF,TGTGCCTGGAGTAAGACAGACAATCAGCCCCAGCATTTT
.,TRBJ2-7,TRBD2,TRBV5-5,CASSYLTSGIYEQYF,TGTGCCAGCAGCTACCTGACTAGCGGGATCTACGAGCAGTACTTC
.,TRBJ1-3,TRBD1,TRBV5-1,CASSRTGGSGNTIYF,TGCGCCAGCAGCCGTACAGGGGGCTCTGGAAACACCATATATTTT
.,TRBJ1-1,.,TRBV28,CASSPSPPKNTEAFF,TGTGCCAGCAGCCCCTCCCCACCGAAGAACACTGAAGCTTTCTTT
.,TRBJ1-1,.,TRBV29-1,CSVLNTEAFF,TGCAGCGTTTTGAACACTGAAGCTTTCTTT
.,TRBJ2-1,.,TRBV21-1,CASGGLAGADEQFF,TGTGCCAGCGGGGGACTAGCGGGAGCGGATGAGCAGTTCTTC
.,TRBJ2-7,TRBD2,TRBV6-5,CASSFSTSGASYEQYF,TGTGCCAGCAGTTTCTCGACTAGCGGGGCTTCCTACGAGCAGTACTTC
.,TRBJ1-2,TRBD1,TRBV7-9,CASSPGQALNYGYTF,TGTGCCAGCAGCCCGGGACAGGCTCTTAACTATGGCTACACCTTC
.,TRBJ1-4,.,TRBV4-1,CASSQPQTGFANEKLFF,TGCGCCAGCAGCCAACCCCAGACGGGATTTGCTAATGAAAAACTGTTTTTT
.,TRBJ1-1,TRBD1,TRBV7-9,CASSAPGQLEAFF,TGTGCCAGCAGCGCACCGGGACAGCTTGAAGCTTTCTTT
.,TRBJ1-2,.,TRBV7-8,CASSSIGDRDYGYTF,TGTGCCAGCAGCTCTATTGGGGACCGTGACTATGGCTACACCTTC
.,TRBJ2-2,.,TRBV9,CASSLSTGELFF,TGTGCCAGCAGCCTTAGTACCGGGGAGCTGTTTTTT
.,TRBJ2-7,TRBD1,TRBV5-1,CASSRQGFNEQYF,TGCGCCAGCAGCCGACAGGGATTCAACGAGCAGTACTTC
.,TRBJ2-7,.,TRBV2,CASSEVSGPYEQYF,TGTGCCAGCAGTGAAGTATCTGGGCCCTACGAGCAGTACTTC
once,TRBJ2-4,TRBD2,TRBV27,CASSLDPGGNKNIQYF,TGTGCCAGCAGTCTAGACCCGGGAGGGAATAAAAACATTCAGTACTTC
.,TRBJ2-3,TRBD1,TRBV11-2,CASSLGQGAMTDTQYF,TGTGCCAGCAGCCTTGGACAGGGGGCAATGACAGATACGCAGTATTTT
.,TRBJ1-2,.,TRBV2,CASSEAHGYGGYGYTF,TGTGCCAGCAGTGAAGCCCATGGGTATGGGGGCTATGGCTACACCTTC
.,TRBJ1-5,.,TRBV12-3/TRBV12-4,CASSSHTPGGQHF,TGTGCCAGCAGTTCGCATACACCCGGTGGGCAGCATTTT
.,TRBJ1-1,.,TRBV7-2,CASSLSYSNTEAFF,TGTGCCAGCAGCTTATCATATAGTAACACTGAAGCTTTCTTT
.,TRBJ2-7,TRBD2,TRBV29-1,CSVEEGTSGSSYEQYF,TGCAGCGTTGAAGAGGGGACTAGCGGGAGTTCCTACGAGCAGTACTTC
.,TRBJ2-1,.,TRBV7-2,CASSLTSIEQFF,TGTGCCAGCAGCTTAACTAGCATAGAGCAGTTCTTC
.,TRBJ2-1,.,TRBV5-1,CASTDYYNEQFF,TGCGCCAGCACGGACTACTACAATGAGCAGTTCTTC
.,TRBJ1-1,.,TRBV5-1,CASSLATPESTEAFF,TGCGCCAGCAGCTTGGCTACCCCTGAGAGCACTGAAGCTTTCTTT
.,TRBJ2-7,TRBD1,TRBV5-1,CASSFWGQAPYEQYF,TGCGCCAGCAGCTTTTGGGGACAGGCGCCGTACGAGCAGTACTTC
.,TRBJ1-2,.,TRBV6-4,CASSDPPGYGYTF,TGTGCCAGCAGTGACCCCCCGGGGTACGGCTACACCTTC
.,TRBJ2-3,.,TRBV25-1,CASSLSRPRGDTQYF,TGTGCCAGCAGCCTTTCGCGGCCCCGCGGAGATACGCAGTATTTT
once,TRBJ2-5,TRBD2,TRBV13,CASSLAGGLEETQYF,TGTGCCAGCAGCTTAGCGGGAGGCTTAGAAGAGACCCAGTACTTC
.,TRBJ2-5,.,TRBV5-7,CASFTRAGVVQETQYF,TGTGCCAGCTTCACCAGGGCAGGGGTAGTCCAAGAGACCCAGTACTTC
once,TRBJ2-3,TRBD2,TRBV11-3,CASSLDRGLAGGSVTDTQYF,TGTGCCAGCAGCTTAGACCGAGGACTAGCGGGGGGCTCCGTCACAGATACGCAGTATTTT
.,TRBJ1-2,.,TRBV4-1,CASSPSDQTHYGYTF,TGCGCCAGCAGCCCTTCAGACCAGACTCACTATGGCTACACCTTC
.,TRBJ1-1,.,TRBV6-2/TRBV6-3,CASSYSKKGKRGQNTEAFF,TGTGCCAGCAGTTACTCGAAAAAAGGGAAACGAGGACAGAACACTGAAGCTTTCTTT
.,TRBJ1-5,TRBD1,TRBV18,CASSPSRGSNQPQHF,TGTGCCAGCTCACCAAGCAGGGGGAGCAATCAGCCCCAGCATTTT
.,TRBJ2-7,.,TRBV19,CASSIGPPSSYEQYF,TGTGCCAGTAGTATAGGACCGCCCAGCTCCTACGAGCAGTACTTC
.,TRBJ2-7,.,TRBV28,CASSFGTGEQYF,TGTGCCAGCAGTTTCGGGACGGGCGAGCAGTACTTC
.,TRBJ2-7,TRBD1,TRBV7-9,CASSTYTGGGYEQYF,TGTGCCAGCAGCACGTACACAGGGGGCGGGTACGAGCAGTACTTC
.,TRBJ2-1,.,TRBV5-1,CASSSTGTALGDEQFF,TGCGCCAGCAGCTCAACCGGGACCGCCTTGGGGGATGAGCAGTTCTTC
few,TRBJ1-2,TRBD1,TRBV5-1,CASSSGQGDGYTF,TGCGCCAGCAGCTCCGGACAGGGTGATGGCTACACCTTC